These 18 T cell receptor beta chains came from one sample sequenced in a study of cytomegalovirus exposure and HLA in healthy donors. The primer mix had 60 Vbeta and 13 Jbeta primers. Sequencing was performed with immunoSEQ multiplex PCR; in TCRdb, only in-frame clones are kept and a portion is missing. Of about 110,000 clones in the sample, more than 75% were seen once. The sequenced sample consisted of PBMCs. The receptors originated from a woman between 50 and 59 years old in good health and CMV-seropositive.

The CDR3 loop reads CASSEPGLQTYNEQFF. In DNA form, the CDR3 reads TGTGCCAGCAGCGAACCGGGACTGCAGACCTACAATGAGCAGTTCTTC. The genes are TRBV7-9 and TRBJ2-1, with D possibly matching TRBD2 (6 bases). CDR1 and CDR2 (germline): SEHNR, FQNEAQ (reference sequence). The V end was cut by 5 bases, the J end by 2 bases, with 16 bases between. This CDR3 has 16 residues.

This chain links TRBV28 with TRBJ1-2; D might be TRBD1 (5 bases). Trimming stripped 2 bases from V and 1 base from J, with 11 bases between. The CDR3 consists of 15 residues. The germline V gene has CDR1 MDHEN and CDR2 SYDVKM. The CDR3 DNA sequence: TGTGCCAGCAGTTTAGTAGGGGTGGGTAACTATGGCTACACCTTC. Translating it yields CASSLVGVGNYGYTF.

The CDR3 bases are TGTGCCAGCCGAACAGGGCACCGGGCCTCTGGAAACACCATATATTTT. Its translation: CASRTGHRASGNTIYF. The chain recombines TRBV21-1 with TRBJ1-3; TRBD1, the table's D call, was not compared with the DNA. TRBV21-1 is classified as a pseudogene. The CDR3 spans 16 residues.

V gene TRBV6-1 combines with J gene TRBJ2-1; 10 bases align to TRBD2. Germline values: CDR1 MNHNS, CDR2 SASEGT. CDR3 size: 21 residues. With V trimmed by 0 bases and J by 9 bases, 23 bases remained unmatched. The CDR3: CASSEAPPRGPESGGASEQFF. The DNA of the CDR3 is TGTGCCAGCAGTGAAGCGCCGCCCCGGGGTCCCGAGAGCGGGGGGGCATCTGAGCAGTTCTTC.

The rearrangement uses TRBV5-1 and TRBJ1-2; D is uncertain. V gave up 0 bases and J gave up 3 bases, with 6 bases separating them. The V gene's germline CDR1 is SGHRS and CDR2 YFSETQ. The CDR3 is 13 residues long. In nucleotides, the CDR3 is TGCGCCAGCAGCTTGGAGAGGGACTATGGCTACACCTTC. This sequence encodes CASSLERDYGYTF.

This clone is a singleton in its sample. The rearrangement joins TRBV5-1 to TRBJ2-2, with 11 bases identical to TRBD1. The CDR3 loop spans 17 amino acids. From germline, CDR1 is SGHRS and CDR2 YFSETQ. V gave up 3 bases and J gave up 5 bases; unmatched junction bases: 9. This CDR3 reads CASSWGPRDRGTGELFF. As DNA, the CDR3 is TGCGCCAGCAGCTGGGGGCCTAGGGACAGGGGGACCGGGGAGCTGTTTTTT.

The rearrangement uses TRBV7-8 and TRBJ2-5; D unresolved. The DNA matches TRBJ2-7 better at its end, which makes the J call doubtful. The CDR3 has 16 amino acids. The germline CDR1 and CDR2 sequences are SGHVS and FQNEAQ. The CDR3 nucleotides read TGTGCCAGCAGCTTTCAGGCCATCCGTTACTCCTACGAGCAGTACTTC. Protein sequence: CASSFQAIRYSYEQYF.

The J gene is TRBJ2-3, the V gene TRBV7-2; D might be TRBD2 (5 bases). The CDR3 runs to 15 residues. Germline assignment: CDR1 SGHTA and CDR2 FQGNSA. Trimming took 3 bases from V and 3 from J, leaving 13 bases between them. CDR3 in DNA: TGTGCCAGCAGCTTTTTCCCACGGGGTACAGATACGCAGTATTTT. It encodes CASSFFPRGTDTQYF.

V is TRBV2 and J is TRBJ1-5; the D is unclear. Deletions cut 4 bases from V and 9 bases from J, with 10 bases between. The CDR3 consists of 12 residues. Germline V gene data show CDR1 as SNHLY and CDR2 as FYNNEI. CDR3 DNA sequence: TGTGCCAGCAGTGTATCCGGAGGGCCCCAGCATTTT. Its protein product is CASSVSGGPQHF.

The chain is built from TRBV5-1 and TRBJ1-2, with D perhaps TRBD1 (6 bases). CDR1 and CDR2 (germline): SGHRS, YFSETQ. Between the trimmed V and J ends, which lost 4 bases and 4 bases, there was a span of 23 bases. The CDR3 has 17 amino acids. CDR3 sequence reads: CASSLDSIPRLAYGYTF. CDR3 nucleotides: TGCGCCAGCAGCCTGGACAGCATCCCAAGGCTGGCCTATGGCTACACCTTC.

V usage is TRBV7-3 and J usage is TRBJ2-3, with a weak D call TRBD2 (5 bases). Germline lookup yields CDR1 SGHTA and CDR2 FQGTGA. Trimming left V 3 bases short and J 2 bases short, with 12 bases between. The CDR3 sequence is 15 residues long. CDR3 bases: TGTGCCAGCAGCTTGGGAGCGCCTTCCACAGATACGCAGTATTTT. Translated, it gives CASSLGAPSTDTQYF.

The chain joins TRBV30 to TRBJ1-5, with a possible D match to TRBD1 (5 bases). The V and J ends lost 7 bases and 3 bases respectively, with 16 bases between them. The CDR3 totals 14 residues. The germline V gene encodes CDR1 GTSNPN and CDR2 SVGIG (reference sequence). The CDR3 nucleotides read TGTGCCTCAGAGGGGAGGGGCCCCAATCAGCCCCAGCATTTT. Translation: CASEGRGPNQPQHF.

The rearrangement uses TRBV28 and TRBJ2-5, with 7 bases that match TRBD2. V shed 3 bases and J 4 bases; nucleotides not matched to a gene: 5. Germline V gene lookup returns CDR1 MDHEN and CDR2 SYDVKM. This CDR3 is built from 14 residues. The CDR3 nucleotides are TGTGCCAGCAGTTTCTCAGCGGGGACAGAGACCCAGTACTTC. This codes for CASSFSAGTETQYF.

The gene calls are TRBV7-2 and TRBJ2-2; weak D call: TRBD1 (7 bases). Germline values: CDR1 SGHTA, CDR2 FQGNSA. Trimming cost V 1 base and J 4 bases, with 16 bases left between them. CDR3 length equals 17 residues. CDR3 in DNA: TGTGCCAGCAGCTTAGGGCAGGGGGGTTTTAGCACCGGGGAGCTGTTTTTT. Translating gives CASSLGQGGFSTGELFF.

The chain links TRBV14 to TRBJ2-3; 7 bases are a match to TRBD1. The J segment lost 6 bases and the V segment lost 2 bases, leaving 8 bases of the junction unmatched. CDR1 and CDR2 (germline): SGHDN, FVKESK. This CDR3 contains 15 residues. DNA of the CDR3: TGTGCCAGCAGCCAATATAGAGGGGGCCGGGATACGCAGTATTTT. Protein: CASSQYRGGRDTQYF.

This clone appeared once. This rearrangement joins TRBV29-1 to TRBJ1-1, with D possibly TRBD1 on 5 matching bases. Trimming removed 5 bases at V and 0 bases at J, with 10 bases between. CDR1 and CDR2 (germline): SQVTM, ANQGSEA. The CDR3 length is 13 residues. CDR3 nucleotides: TGCAGCGTTCTGCAGGGAATGAACACTGAAGCTTTCTTT. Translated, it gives CSVLQGMNTEAFF.

Here the CDR3 reads CASSIQGNYGYTF. The CDR3, as DNA: TGTGCCAGCAGCATACAGGGGAACTATGGCTACACCTTC. The rearrangement joins TRBV28 to TRBJ1-2; 7 bases map to TRBD1. The J segment lost 2 bases and the V segment lost 6 bases, leaving 3 bases of the junction unmatched. Germline CDR1 and CDR2: MDHEN and SYDVKM. CDR3 length: 13 amino acids.

The CDR3 loop is CASRPRGGFLFSSNTEAFF. For the CDR3, the DNA is TGTGCCAGCAGGCCACGGGGGGGCTTCCTCTTCTCTTCGAACACTGAAGCTTTCTTT. The genes are TRBV2 and TRBJ1-1; perhaps TRBD1 as D (6 bases). CDR3 size: 19 residues. Germline CDR1 is SNHLY and CDR2 is FYNNEI. Between the trimmed V and J ends, which lost 6 bases and 1 base, there was a span of 27 bases. The full variable domain, completed using reference TRBV2 and TRBJ1-1, is EPEVTQTPSHQVTQMGQEVILRCVPISNHLYFYWYRQILGQKVEFLVSFYNNEISEKSEIFDDQFSVERPDGSNFTLKIRSTKLEDSAMYFCASRPRGGFLFSSNTEAFFGQGTRLTVV.